This T cell receptor (beta chain) emerged from a study of cytomegalovirus exposure and HLA in healthy donors. PCR used 60 Vbeta primers and 13 Jbeta primers. Assay: immunoSEQ multiplex PCR; the TCRdb copy retains only in-frame clones and omits some. The table has approximately 210,000 clones, about 87% seen once. Germline CDR1 GTSNPN, CDR2 SVGIG (reference sequence). V lost 0 bases to trimming and J lost 6 bases, with 15 bases between them. This CDR3 comprises 15 residues. The clonotype comes from a woman aged 18-29 years in good health and CMV-seronegative. The chain employs TRBV30 and TRBJ1-5; tentative D call: TRBD1 (5 bases). Sequencing was carried out using PBMCs. The CDR3 loop reads CAWSVWRGAGQPQHF. The CDR3 coding sequence is TGTGCCTGGAGTGTATGGAGGGGCGCGGGTCAGCCCCAGCATTTT.